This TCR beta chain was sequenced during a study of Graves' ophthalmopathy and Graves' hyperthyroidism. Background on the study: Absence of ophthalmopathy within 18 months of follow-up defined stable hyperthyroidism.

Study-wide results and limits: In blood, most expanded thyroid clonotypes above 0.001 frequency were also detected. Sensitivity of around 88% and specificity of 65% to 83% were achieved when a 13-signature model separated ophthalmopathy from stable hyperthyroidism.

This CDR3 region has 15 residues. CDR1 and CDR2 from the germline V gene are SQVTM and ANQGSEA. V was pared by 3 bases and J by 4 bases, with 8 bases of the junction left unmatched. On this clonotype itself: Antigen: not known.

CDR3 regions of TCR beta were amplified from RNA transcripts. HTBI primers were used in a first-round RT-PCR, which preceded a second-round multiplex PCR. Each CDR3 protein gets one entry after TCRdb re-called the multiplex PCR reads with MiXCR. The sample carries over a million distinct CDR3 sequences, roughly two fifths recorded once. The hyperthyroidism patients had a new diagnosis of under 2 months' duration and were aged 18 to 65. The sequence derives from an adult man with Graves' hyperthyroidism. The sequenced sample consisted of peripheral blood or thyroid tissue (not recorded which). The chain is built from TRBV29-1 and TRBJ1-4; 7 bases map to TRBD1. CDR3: CSVERGDSINEKLFF. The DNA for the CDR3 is TGCAGCGTTGAGAGGGGGGACAGCATTAATGAAAAACTGTTTTTT.